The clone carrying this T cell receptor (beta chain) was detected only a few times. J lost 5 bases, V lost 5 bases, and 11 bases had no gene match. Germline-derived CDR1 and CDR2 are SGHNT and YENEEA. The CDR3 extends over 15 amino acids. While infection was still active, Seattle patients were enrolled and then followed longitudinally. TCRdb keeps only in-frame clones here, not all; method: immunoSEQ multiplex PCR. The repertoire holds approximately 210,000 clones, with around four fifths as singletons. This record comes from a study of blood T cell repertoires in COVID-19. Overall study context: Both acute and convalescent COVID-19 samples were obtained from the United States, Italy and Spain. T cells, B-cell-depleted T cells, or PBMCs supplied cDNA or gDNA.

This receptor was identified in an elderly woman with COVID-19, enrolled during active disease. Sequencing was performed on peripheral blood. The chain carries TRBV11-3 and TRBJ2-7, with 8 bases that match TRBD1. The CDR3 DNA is TGTGCCAGCAGCCTGCAGGGGGCCTCGGCCGACGAGCAGTACTTC. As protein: CASSLQGASADEQYF.